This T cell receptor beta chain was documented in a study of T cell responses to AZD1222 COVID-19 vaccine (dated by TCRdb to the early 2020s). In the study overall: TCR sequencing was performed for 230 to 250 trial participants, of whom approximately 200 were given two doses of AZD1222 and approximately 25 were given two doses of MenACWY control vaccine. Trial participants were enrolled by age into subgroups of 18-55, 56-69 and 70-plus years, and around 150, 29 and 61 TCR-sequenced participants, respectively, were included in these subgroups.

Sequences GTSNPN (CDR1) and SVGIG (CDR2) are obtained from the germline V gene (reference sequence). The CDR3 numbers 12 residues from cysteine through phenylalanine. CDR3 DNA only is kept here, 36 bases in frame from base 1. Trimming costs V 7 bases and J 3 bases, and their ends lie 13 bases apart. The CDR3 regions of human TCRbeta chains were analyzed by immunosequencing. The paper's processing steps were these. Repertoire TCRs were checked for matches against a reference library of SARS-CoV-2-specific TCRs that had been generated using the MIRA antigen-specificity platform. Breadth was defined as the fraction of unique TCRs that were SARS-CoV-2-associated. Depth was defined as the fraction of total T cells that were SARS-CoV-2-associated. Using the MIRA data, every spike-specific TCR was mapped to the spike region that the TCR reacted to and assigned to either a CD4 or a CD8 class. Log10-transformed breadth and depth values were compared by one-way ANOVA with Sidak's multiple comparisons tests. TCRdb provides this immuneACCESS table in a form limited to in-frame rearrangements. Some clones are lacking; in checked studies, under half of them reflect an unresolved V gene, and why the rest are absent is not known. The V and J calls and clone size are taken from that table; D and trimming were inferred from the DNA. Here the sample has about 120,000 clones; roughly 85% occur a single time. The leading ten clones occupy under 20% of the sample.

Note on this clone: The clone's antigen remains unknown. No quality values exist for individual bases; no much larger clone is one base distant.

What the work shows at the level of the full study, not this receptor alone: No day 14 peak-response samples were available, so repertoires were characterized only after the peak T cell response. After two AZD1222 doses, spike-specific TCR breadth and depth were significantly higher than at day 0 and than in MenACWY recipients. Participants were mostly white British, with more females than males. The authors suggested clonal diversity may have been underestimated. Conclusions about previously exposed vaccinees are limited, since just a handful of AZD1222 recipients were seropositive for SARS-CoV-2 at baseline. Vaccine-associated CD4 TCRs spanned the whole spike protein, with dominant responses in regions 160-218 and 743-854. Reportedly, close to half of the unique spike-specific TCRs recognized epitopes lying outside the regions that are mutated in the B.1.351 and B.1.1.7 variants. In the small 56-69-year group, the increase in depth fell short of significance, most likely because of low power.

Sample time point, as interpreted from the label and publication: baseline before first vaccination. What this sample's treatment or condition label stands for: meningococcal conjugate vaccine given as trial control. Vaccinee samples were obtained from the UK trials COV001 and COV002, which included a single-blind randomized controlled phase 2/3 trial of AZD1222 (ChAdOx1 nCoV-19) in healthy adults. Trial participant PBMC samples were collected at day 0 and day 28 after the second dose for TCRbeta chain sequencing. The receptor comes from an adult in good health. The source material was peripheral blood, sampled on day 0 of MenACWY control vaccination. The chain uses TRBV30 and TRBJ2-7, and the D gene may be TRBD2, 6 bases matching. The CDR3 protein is CAFQDGGYEQYF. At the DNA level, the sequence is TGTGCCTTTCAAGACGGGGGCTACGAGCAGTACTTC.